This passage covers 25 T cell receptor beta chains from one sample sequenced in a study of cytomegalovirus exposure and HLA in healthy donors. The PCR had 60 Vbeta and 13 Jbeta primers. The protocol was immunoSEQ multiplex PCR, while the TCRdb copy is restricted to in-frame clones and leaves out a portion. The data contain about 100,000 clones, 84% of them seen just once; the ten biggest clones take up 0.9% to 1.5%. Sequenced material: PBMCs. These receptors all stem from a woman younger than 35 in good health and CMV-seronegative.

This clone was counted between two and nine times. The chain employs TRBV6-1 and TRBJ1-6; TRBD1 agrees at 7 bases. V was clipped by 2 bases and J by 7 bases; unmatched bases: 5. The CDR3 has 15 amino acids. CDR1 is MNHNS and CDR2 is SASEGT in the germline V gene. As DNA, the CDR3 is TGTGCCAGCAGTGAACTCGGACAGGCGAATTCACCCCTCCACTTT. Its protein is CASSELGQANSPLHF.

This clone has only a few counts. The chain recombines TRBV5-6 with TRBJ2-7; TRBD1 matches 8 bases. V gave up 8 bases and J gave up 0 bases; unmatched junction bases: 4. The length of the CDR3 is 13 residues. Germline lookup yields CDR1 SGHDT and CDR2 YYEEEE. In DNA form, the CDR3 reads TGTGCCAGTACGGGACAGGACTCCTACGAGCAGTACTTC. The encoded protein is CASTGQDSYEQYF.

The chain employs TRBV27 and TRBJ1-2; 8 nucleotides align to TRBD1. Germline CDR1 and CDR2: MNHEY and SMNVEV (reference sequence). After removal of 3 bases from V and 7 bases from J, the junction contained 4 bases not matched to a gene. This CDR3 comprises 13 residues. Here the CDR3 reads CASSLGGQAGYTF. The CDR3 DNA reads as TGTGCCAGCAGTTTGGGGGGACAGGCTGGCTACACCTTC.

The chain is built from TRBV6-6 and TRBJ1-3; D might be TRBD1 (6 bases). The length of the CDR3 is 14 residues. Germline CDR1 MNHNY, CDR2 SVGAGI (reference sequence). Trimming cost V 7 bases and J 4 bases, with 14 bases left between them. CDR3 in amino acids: CASIFSDRGNTIYF. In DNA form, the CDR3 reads TGTGCCAGCATATTTTCCGACAGGGGAAACACCATATATTTT.

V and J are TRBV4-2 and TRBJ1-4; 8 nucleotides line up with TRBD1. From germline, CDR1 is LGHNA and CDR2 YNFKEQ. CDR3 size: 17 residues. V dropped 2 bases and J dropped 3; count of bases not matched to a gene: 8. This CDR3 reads CASSQRDGGQANEKLFF. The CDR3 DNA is TGTGCCAGCAGCCAACGGGACGGGGGACAGGCTAATGAAAAACTGTTTTTT.

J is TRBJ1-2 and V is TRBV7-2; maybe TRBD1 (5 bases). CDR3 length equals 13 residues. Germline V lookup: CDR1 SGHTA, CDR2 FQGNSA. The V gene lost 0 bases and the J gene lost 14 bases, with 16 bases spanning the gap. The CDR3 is CASSLALSPGITF. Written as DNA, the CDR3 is TGTGCCAGCAGCTTAGCTCTTAGCCCAGGGATTACCTTC.

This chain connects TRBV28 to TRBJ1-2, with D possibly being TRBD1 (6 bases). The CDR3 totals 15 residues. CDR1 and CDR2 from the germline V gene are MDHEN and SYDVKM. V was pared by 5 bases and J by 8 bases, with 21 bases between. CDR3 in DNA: TGTGCCAGCAGTCCCCCGCCTACGGGACAAGGAGGCTACACCTTC. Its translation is CASSPPPTGQGGYTF.

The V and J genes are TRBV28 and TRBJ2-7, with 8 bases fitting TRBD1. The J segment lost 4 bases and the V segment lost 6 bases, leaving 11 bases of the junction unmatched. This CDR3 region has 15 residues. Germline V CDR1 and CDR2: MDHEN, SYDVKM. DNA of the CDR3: TGTGCCAGCAGCGCCAGGACAGGGTTAGTGTACGAGCAGTACTTC. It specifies CASSARTGLVYEQYF.

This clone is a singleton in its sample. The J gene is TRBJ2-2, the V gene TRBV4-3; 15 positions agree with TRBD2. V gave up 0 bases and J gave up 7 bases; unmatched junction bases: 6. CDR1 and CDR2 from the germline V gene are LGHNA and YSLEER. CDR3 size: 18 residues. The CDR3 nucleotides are TGCGCCAGCAGCCAAGAAAAGGGACTAGCGGGGGGCGTCGGGGAGCTGTTTTTT. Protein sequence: CASSQEKGLAGGVGELFF.

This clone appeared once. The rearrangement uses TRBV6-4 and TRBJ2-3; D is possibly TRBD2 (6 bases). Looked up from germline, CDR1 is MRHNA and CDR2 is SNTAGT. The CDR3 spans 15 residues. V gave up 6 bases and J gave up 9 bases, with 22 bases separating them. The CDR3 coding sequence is TGTGCCAGCAGCGAACTTAGCGGAACCCCAGGGACGCAGTATTTT. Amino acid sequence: CASSELSGTPGTQYF.

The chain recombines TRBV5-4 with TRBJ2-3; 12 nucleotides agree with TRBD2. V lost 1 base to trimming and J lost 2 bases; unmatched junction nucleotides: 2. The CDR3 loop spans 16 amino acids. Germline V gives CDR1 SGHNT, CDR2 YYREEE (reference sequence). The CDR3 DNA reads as TGTGCCAGCAGCTTGCTAGCGGGGGGGCCCACAGATACGCAGTATTTT. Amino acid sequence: CASSLLAGGPTDTQYF. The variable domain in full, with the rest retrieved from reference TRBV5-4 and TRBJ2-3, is ETGVTQSPTHLIKTRGQQVTLRCSSQSGHNTVSWYQQALGQGPQFIFQYYREEENGRGNFPPRFSGLQFPNYSSELNVNALELDDSALYLCASSLLAGGPTDTQYFGPGTRLTVL.

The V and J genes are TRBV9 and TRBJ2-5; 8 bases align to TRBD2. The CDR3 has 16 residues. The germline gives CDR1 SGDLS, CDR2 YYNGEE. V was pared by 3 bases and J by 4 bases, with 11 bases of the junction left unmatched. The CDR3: CASSAATGGAGETQYF. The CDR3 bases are TGTGCCAGCAGCGCAGCAACCGGGGGGGCGGGAGAGACCCAGTACTTC.

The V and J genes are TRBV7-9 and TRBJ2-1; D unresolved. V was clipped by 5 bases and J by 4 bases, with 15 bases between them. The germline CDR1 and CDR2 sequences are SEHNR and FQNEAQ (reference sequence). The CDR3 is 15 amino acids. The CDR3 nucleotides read TGTGCCAGCAGCCGAATCTCCGGAGAATACAATGAGCAGTTCTTC. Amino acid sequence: CASSRISGEYNEQFF.

The CDR3 reads CASSRDRGAEAFF. The CDR3 DNA sequence: TGTGCCAGCAGTCGCGACAGGGGAGCTGAAGCTTTCTTT. The chain uses TRBV28 and TRBJ1-1, with 8 bases identical to TRBD1. J gave up 6 bases and V 5 bases, and 5 bases lay outside the gene matches. Germline-derived CDR1 and CDR2 are MDHEN and SYDVKM. This CDR3 is 13 amino acids long.

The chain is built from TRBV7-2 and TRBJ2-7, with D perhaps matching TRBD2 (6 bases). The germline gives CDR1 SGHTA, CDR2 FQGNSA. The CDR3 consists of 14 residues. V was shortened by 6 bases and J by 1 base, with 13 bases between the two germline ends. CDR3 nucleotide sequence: TGTGCCAGCAGTCGCGATAGCGGATCCTACGAGCAGTACTTC. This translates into CASSRDSGSYEQYF.

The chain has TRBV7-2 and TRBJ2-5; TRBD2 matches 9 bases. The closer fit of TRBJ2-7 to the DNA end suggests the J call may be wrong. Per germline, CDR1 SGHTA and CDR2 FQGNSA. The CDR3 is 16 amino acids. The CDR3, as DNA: TGTGCCAGCAGCTTAGACGGCGGGAGGGCCGTTTACGAGCAGTACTTC. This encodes CASSLDGGRAVYEQYF.

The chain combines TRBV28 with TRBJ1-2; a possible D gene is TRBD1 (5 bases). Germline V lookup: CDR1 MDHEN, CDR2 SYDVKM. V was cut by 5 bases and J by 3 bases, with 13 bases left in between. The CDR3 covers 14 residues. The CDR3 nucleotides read TGTGCCAGCAGTCCGCCGGACAACTACTATGGCTACACCTTC. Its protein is CASSPPDNYYGYTF.

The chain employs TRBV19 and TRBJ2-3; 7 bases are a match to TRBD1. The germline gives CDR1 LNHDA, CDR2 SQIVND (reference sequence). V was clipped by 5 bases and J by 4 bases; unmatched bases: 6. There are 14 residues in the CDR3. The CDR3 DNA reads TGTGCCAGTAGTCCAAGACAGGGCCCAGATACGCAGTATTTT. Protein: CASSPRQGPDTQYF.

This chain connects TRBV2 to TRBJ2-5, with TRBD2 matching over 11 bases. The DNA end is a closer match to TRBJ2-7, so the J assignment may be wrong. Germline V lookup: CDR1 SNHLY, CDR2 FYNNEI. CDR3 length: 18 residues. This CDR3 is CASSRTGTSGFGSYEQYF. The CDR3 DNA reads TGTGCCAGCAGCAGAACCGGGACTAGCGGTTTCGGGAGCTACGAGCAGTACTTC.

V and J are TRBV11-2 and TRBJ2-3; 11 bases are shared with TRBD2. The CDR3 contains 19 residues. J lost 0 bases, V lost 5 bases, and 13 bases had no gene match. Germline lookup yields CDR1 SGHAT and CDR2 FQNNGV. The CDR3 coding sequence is TGTGCCAGCAGCCCCATGTGGGGACTAGCGGATACTAGCACAGATACGCAGTATTTT. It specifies CASSPMWGLADTSTDTQYF.

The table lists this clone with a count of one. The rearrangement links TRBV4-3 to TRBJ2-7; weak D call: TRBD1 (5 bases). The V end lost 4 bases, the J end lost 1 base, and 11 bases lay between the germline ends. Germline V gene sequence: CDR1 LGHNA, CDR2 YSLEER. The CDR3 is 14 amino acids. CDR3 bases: TGCGCCAGCAGCCCAGGGCGTACGTCCTACGAGCAGTACTTC. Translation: CASSPGRTSYEQYF.

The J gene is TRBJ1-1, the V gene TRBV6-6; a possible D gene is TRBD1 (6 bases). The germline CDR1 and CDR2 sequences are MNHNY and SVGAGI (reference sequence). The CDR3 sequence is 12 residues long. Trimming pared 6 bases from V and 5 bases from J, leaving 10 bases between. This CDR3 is CASRPDRTEAFF. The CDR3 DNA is TGTGCCAGCAGACCCGACAGGACTGAAGCTTTCTTT.

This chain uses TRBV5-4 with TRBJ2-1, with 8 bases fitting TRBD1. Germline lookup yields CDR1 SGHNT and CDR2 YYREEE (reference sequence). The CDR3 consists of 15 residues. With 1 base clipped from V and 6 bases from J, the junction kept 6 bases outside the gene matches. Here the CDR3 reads CASSLRTGNSNEQFF. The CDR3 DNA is TGTGCCAGCAGCTTGAGGACAGGGAACTCCAATGAGCAGTTCTTC.

CDR3 coding DNA: TGTGCCAGCAGCAGAGCGGGAAGCTCCTACGAGCAGTACTTC. Its protein is CASSRAGSSYEQYF. V usage is TRBV11-2 and J usage is TRBJ2-7; 7 nucleotides match TRBD2. With V trimmed by 5 bases and J by 0 bases, 4 bases remained unmatched. The germline gives CDR1 SGHAT, CDR2 FQNNGV. This CDR3 is built from 14 residues.

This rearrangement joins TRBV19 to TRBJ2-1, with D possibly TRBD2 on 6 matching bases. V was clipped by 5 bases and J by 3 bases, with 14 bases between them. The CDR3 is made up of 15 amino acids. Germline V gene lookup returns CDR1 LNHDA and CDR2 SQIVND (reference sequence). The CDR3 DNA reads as TGTGCCAGTAGTCACACCGGGAGAAACTACAATGAGCAGTTCTTC. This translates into CASSHTGRNYNEQFF.